The next 18 T cell receptor beta chains were all read from a single sample in a study of blood T cell repertoires in COVID-19. The assay was immunoSEQ multiplex PCR, and TCRdb's table has in-frame clones only and misses some. The sample lists approximately 91,000 clones; over 70% were seen once. The sequenced material came from peripheral blood. Every receptor here comes from a man between 65 and 85 years old with acute or convalescent COVID-19.

The V gene is TRBV3-1 (or the pseudogene TRBV3-2), the J gene TRBJ1-4, with 8 bases identical to TRBD1. From germline, CDR1 is LGHDT and CDR2 YNNKEL (reference sequence). The trim removed 2 bases at V and 8 bases at J, leaving 4 bases unmatched. This CDR3 has 14 amino acids. CDR3 nucleotide sequence: TGTGCCAGCAGCCAAAGAACAGGGGGGGAAAAACTGTTTTTT. As protein: CASSQRTGGEKLFF.

This chain links TRBV30 with TRBJ1-5; D is perhaps TRBD1 (6 bases). CDR3 length equals 14 residues. Trimming stripped 1 base from V and 7 bases from J, with 14 bases between. Germline V gene sequence: CDR1 GTSNPN, CDR2 SVGIG (reference sequence). The CDR3 loop reads CAWSELGAGQPQHF. In DNA, the CDR3 is TGTGCCTGGAGTGAGCTGGGGGCCGGGCAGCCCCAGCATTTT.

Comment on this clone: This CDR3 is also generated by other DNA sequences in the sample. The CDR3 protein is CASSLGTSDTDTQYF. The CDR3 nucleotides read TGTGCCAGCAGCTTGGGGACTAGCGACACAGATACGCAGTATTTT. V and J are TRBV11-2 and TRBJ2-3; 10 nucleotides match TRBD2. J lost 2 bases, V lost 3 bases, and 2 bases had no gene match. The CDR3 sequence is 15 residues long. Germline CDR1 reads SGHAT; CDR2 reads FQNNGV.

The chain joins TRBV28 to TRBJ1-3; D possibly corresponds to TRBD1 (5 bases). Germline CDR1 is MDHEN and CDR2 is SYDVKM. This CDR3 spans 15 amino acids. The V gene lost 0 bases and the J gene lost 0 bases, with 6 bases spanning the gap. CDR3 bases: TGTGCCAGCAGTTTATGGGGGGGCTCTGGAAACACCATATATTTT. It encodes CASSLWGGSGNTIYF. The variable domain in full, with the rest retrieved from reference TRBV28 and TRBJ1-3, is DVKVTQSSRYLVKRTGEKVFLECVQDMDHENMFWYRQDPGLGLRLIYFSYDVKMKEKGDIPEGYSVSREKKERFSLILESASTNQTSMYLCASSLWGGSGNTIYFGEGSWLTVV.

This clone was detected only once. V usage is TRBV27 and J usage is TRBJ2-1; 9 bases match TRBD2. Germline lookup yields CDR1 MNHEY and CDR2 SMNVEV (reference sequence). After removal of 4 bases from V and 0 bases from J, the junction contained 19 bases not matched to a gene. There are 21 residues in the CDR3. In nucleotides, the CDR3 is TGTGCCAGCAGTTCACTTCTCCTAGCGGGAAGGAGAGGTGCCTCCTACAATGAGCAGTTCTTC. Translation gives CASSSLLLAGRRGASYNEQFF.

The chain links TRBV30 to TRBJ1-2, with 8 bases aligning to TRBD1. The germline gives CDR1 GTSNPN, CDR2 SVGIG (reference sequence). CDR3 size: 14 residues. V shed 3 bases and J 8 bases; nucleotides not matched to a gene: 11. In DNA form, the CDR3 reads TGTGCCTGGAGCGCGCAGGGGGCGGTGGTAGGCTACACCTTC. Encoded protein: CAWSAQGAVVGYTF.

CDR3 DNA sequence: TGCGCCAGCAGCTTGAGACTGGATGAAAAACTGTTTTTT. Amino acids: CASSLRLDEKLFF. J is TRBJ1-4 and V is TRBV5-1; D ambiguous. Germline V gene lookup returns CDR1 SGHRS and CDR2 YFSETQ. V was clipped by 1 base and J by 6 bases, with 7 bases between them. The CDR3 length is 13 residues.

The chain is built from TRBV12-5 and TRBJ1-2; TRBD1 matches 10 bases. This CDR3 has 18 residues. V shed 0 bases, J shed 2 bases, and the junction held 9 bases outside the gene matches. Per the germline V gene, CDR1 is LGHNT and CDR2 is FRNRAP. This CDR3 is CASGLVLGQGVPNYGYTF. The CDR3 nucleotides are TGTGCTAGTGGTTTGGTACTTGGACAGGGGGTTCCCAACTATGGCTACACCTTC.

This clone appeared once. V gene TRBV18 combines with J gene TRBJ2-1; 16 bases are a match to TRBD2. Looked up from germline, CDR1 is KGHSH and CDR2 is LQKENI. V shed 3 bases and J 0 bases; nucleotides not matched to a gene: 5. The CDR3 is 19 residues long. CDR3 loop: CASSPGTSGRAGSYNEQFF. The CDR3 region has the DNA TGTGCCAGCTCACCCGGGACTAGCGGGAGGGCCGGCTCCTACAATGAGCAGTTCTTC.

This sequence joins TRBV7-2 and TRBJ2-7, with 7 bases matching TRBD2. Germline V lookup: CDR1 SGHTA, CDR2 FQGNSA. J was trimmed by 3 bases and V by 2 bases; bases with no gene match: 16. This CDR3 has 18 residues. The CDR3 loop reads CASSLKGPGWEGIYEQYF. CDR3 sequence (DNA): TGTGCCAGCAGCTTAAAGGGCCCGGGATGGGAGGGCATCTACGAGCAGTACTTC.

The CDR3 here is CASSSTRGTSYEQYF. DNA for the CDR3: TGTGCCAGCAGTTCCACCCGAGGTACCTCCTACGAGCAGTACTTC. This chain connects TRBV27 to TRBJ2-7; D is unresolved. V was pared by 4 bases and J by 0 bases, with 13 bases between. The CDR3 runs 15 residues. Germline CDR1 is MNHEY and CDR2 is SMNVEV (reference sequence).

The chain is built from TRBV5-6 and TRBJ1-1; D is uncertain. The V and J ends lost 4 bases and 11 bases respectively, with 15 bases between them. The CDR3 extends over 12 amino acids. In germline, CDR1 is SGHDT, CDR2 YYEEEE. The DNA of the CDR3 is TGTGCCAGCAGCCTTCGACCTCGGGAGGCTTTCTTT. It translates to CASSLRPREAFF.

This clone was observed once. This chain connects TRBV29-1 to TRBJ2-5, with D perhaps matching TRBD2 (6 bases). V dropped 0 bases and J dropped 5 bases, with 16 bases sitting between them. The germline V gene has CDR1 SQVTM and CDR2 ANQGSEA. This CDR3 comprises 15 residues. Here the CDR3 reads CSVEDRRAIAETQYF. The CDR3 region has the DNA TGCAGCGTTGAAGATAGGAGGGCCATAGCGGAGACCCAGTACTTC.

The rearrangement joins TRBV6-5 to TRBJ2-7; the match to TRBD2 covers 14 bases. The CDR3 covers 16 residues. From germline, CDR1 is MNHEY and CDR2 SVGAGI. After removal of 3 bases from V and 4 bases from J, the junction contained 5 bases not matched to a gene. The DNA of the CDR3 is TGTGCCAGCAGTTATGCGAGGACTAGCGGGAGGTACGAGCAGTACTTC. Protein sequence: CASSYARTSGRYEQYF.

The chain combines TRBV28 with TRBJ1-2, with D tentatively TRBD1 (6 bases). The CDR3 extends over 12 amino acids. Germline V gene data show CDR1 as MDHEN and CDR2 as SYDVKM. The V end lost 9 bases, the J end lost 2 bases, and 10 bases lay between the germline ends. The CDR3 DNA follows: TGTGCCAGTACCGGGACAAACTATGGCTACACCTTC. Translating gives CASTGTNYGYTF.

This sequence joins TRBV18 and TRBJ2-3, with D unclear. Germline V gene lookup returns CDR1 KGHSH and CDR2 LQKENI. The CDR3 consists of 13 residues. V was clipped by 6 bases and J by 2 bases, with 9 bases between them. CDR3 protein: CASSRSVTDTQYF. The CDR3, as DNA: TGTGCCAGCTCGAGGTCCGTCACAGATACGCAGTATTTT.

The J gene is TRBJ1-5, the V gene TRBV30; D remains unclear. Per germline, CDR1 GTSNPN and CDR2 SVGIG (reference sequence). Trimming removed 0 bases from V and 0 bases from J, with 15 bases in between. The CDR3 is made up of 17 amino acids. The CDR3 DNA follows: TGTGCCTGGAGTGTAGAACTTGTTAGTGATAGCAATCAGCCCCAGCATTTT. It codes for CAWSVELVSDSNQPQHF.

V is TRBV7-3 and J is TRBJ2-1, with TRBD1 identical over 7 bases. V lost 3 bases to trimming and J lost 11 bases; unmatched junction nucleotides: 4. CDR1 is SGHTA and CDR2 is FQGTGA in the germline V gene. This CDR3 is 12 amino acids long. The CDR3 loop reads CASSFRDSKQFF. Written as DNA, the CDR3 is TGTGCCAGCAGCTTCCGGGACAGCAAGCAGTTCTTC.